This T cell receptor beta chain stems from a study of PD-1 blockade in classical Hodgkin lymphoma. Study at large: The study gave patients nivolumab 3 mg/kg intravenously every 2 weeks. Study-wide results and caveats: Lower baseline TCR diversity marked trial partial responders and progressors. Exclusion removed patients who began nivolumab under 1 year after ASCT.

Worth noting for this clone: Its matching antigen is unknown.

This CDR3 comprises 15 residues. V shed 3 bases, J shed 4 bases, and the junction held 3 bases outside the gene matches. The V gene's germline CDR1 is KGHSH and CDR2 LQKENI. Assay used: immunoSEQ multiplex PCR; TCRdb lists only in-frame clones, some missing. The sample has about 94,000 clones, about 91% seen once. Each and every patient relapsed after autologous stem cell transplantation, and patients got differing brentuximab vedotin exposure. The study recorded best responses of complete response, partial response or progressive disease. The clonotype was recovered from a human donor with classical Hodgkin lymphoma. This specimen consisted of peripheral blood mononuclear cells (PBMCs), obtained before the second cycle of nivolumab. The J gene is TRBJ1-4, the V gene TRBV18, with 9 bases that match TRBD1. The CDR3 bases are TGTGCCAGCTCACCTACAGGGGGCGTTAATGAAAAACTGTTTTTT. Encoded protein: CASSPTGGVNEKLFF.